Listed below are T cell receptor beta chains from one sample, sequenced in a study of PD-1 blockade in classical Hodgkin lymphoma. Assay: immunoSEQ multiplex PCR; the TCRdb copy retains only in-frame clones and omits some. The table includes 20,000 to 25,000 clones, around 81% detected once. The sequenced sample was peripheral blood mononuclear cells (PBMCs), obtained before the second cycle of nivolumab. The receptor set was obtained from a human donor with classical Hodgkin lymphoma. Each CDR3 is given with its conserved first and last residue.

cdr3_aa,j_call,v_call
CASSSPWTSNTDTQYF,TRBJ2-3,TRBV27
CASRPQPLNTEAFF,TRBJ1-1,TRBV27
CASSEQWDTEAFF,TRBJ1-1,TRBV10-1
CASSQTKAGTSYQETQYF,TRBJ2-5,TRBV4-1
CASSKLPGDEQYF,TRBJ2-7,TRBV18
CASSQDTGSSGNTIYF,TRBJ1-3,TRBV4-2
CASSPRERDLTQYF,TRBJ2-5,TRBV18
CAWSPDWGGTDTQYF,TRBJ2-3,TRBV30
CASSLEGVHTGELFF,TRBJ2-2,TRBV9
CASRSDGLYGYTF,TRBJ1-2,TRBV6-1
CASSGRASWNRFF,TRBJ2-1,TRBV19
CASRLGTSGRAGDIYEQFF,TRBJ2-1,TRBV2
CASSDPGKETQYF,TRBJ2-5,TRBV10-1
CASSLGLVGEQYF,TRBJ2-7,TRBV5-8
CASSGRHTDTQYF,TRBJ2-3,TRBV25-1
CASRTGVYGYTF,TRBJ1-2,TRBV25-1
CASGGEFNEQFF,TRBJ2-1,TRBV6-1
CARDGQGDGYGYTF,TRBJ1-2,TRBV30
CASSPRTGRSEAFF,TRBJ1-1,TRBV11-2
CASSSDRNSNQPQHF,TRBJ1-5,TRBV6-5
CASSSAGGFYEQYF,TRBJ2-7,TRBV6-5
CASSFLGQEHGYTF,TRBJ1-2,TRBV5-4
CATSDLRGSNTGELFF,TRBJ2-2,TRBV2
CASSLAEREPYNEQFF,TRBJ2-1,TRBV27
CAWSVIENTEAFF,TRBJ1-1,TRBV30
CAWSIGLAPGNIQYF,TRBJ2-4,TRBV30
CASSPTGYEQYF,TRBJ2-7,TRBV6-1
CASSLGTGATNTEAFF,TRBJ1-1,TRBV5-4
CASGRDTVPDTQYF,TRBJ2-3,TRBV6-1
CASSTGLTSGANEQFF,TRBJ2-1,TRBV19
CSVLGSEAFF,TRBJ1-1,TRBV29-1
CASSWSRDFGELFF,TRBJ2-2,TRBV5-1
CASSEAEGAYEQYF,TRBJ2-7,TRBV2
CASSLAGGRIEKLFF,TRBJ1-4,TRBV11-2
CASSLIFRPGQGTDTQYF,TRBJ2-3,TRBV5-1
CASSFLTEDYEQYF,TRBJ2-7,TRBV5-1
CASSPSFRNDQPQHF,TRBJ1-5,TRBV5-6
CASSQDRGNWGYTF,TRBJ1-2,TRBV5-5
CASSMVYGDQPQHF,TRBJ1-5,TRBV19
CASSVGGLAGGSETQYF,TRBJ2-5,TRBV9
CASSYGGSNQPQHF,TRBJ1-5,TRBV6-6
CASSAPGQHNSPLHF,TRBJ1-6,TRBV19
CASTTQSSGVSTDTQYF,TRBJ2-3,TRBV5-1
CASSQGGNSPLHF,TRBJ1-6,TRBV4-1
CASSQYRNTEAFF,TRBJ1-1,TRBV23-1
CASSLGRTNYGYTF,TRBJ1-2,TRBV6-1
CSVERDSEAFF,TRBJ1-1,TRBV29-1
CASSALGRVSTQTNTGELFF,TRBJ2-2,TRBV6-1
CAWSEGGETQYF,TRBJ2-5,TRBV30
CASSIGTGKHNEQFF,TRBJ2-1,TRBV19
CASSDQGQVEYEQYF,TRBJ2-7,TRBV5-4
CASTRTVGAYEQYF,TRBJ2-7,TRBV27